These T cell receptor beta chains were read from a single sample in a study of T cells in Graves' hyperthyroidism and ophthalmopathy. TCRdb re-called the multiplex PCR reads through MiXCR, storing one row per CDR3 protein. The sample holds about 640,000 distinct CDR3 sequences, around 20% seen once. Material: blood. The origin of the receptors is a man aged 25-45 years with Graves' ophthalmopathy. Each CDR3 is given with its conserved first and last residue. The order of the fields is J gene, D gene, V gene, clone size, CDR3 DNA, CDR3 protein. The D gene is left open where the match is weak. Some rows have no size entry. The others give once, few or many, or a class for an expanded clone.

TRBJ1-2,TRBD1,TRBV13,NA,TGTGCCAGCAGCTTAGGACAGGGGGCTGGTAATGGCTACACCTTC,CASSLGQGAGNGYTF
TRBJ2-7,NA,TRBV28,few,TGTGCCAGCAGTAGGGGAGGGGGCTTCGAGCAGTACTTC,CASSRGGGFEQYF
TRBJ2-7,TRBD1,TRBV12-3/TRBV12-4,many,TGTGCCAGCAGTTTACAGGCAGGGGGCGGTCAGCAGTACTTC,CASSLQAGGGQQYF
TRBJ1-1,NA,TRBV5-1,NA,TGCGCCAGCACAGGAGGGCACATGGACACTGAAGCTTTCTTT,CASTGGHMDTEAFF
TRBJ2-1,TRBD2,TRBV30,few,TGTGCCTGGAGTGGGCTAGCGGGAGGAGACAATGAGCAGTTCTTC,CAWSGLAGGDNEQFF
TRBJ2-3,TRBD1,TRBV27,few,TGTGCCAGCAGTTTACCCGGGACAGGAAGCACAGATACGCAGTATTTT,CASSLPGTGSTDTQYF
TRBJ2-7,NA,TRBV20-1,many,TGCAGTGCTAGAGGTCATGCGGGTTACTACGAGCAGTACTTC,CSARGHAGYYEQYF
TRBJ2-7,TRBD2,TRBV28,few,TGTGCCAGCAGCCGCCTAGCGGGAGGCCACGAGCAGTACTTC,CASSRLAGGHEQYF
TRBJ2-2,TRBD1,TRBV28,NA,TGTGCCAGCAGTTTATGGGGGACAGGGGCGAACACCGGGGAGCTGTTTTTT,CASSLWGTGANTGELFF
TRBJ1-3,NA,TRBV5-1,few,TGCGCCAGCAGCTTGGGTTTGGCAGCCTCTGGAAACACCATATATTTT,CASSLGLAASGNTIYF
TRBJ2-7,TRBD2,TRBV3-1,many,TGTGCCAGCAGCCCCTCCAGCGGGATAAAATACGAGCAGTACTTC,CASSPSSGIKYEQYF
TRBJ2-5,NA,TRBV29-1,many,TGCAGCGTTGCCGGAAGGGGCGGGCCGGGGACCCAGTACTTC,CSVAGRGGPGTQYF